This T cell receptor beta chain was sequenced during a study of shared clonotypes between healthy human individuals. Notes on the study in general: Genetic and exposure-history diversity was limited by the small donor number.

Trimming cost V 3 bases and J 5 bases; bases outside gene matches: 7. Germline V gives CDR1 GTSNPN, CDR2 SVGIG (reference sequence). This CDR3 has 15 residues. Data came from immunoSEQ multiplex PCR; TCRdb stores just in-frame clones and leaves some out. The sample has some 2,100,000 clones, approximately 96% seen once. Regarding this clone: Antigen: not known.

The sequenced sample was naive CD4+ T cells sorted from blood. Subset denoted: CD45RA+ positively selected. The sequence was collected from a young man in good health. The chain recombines TRBV30 with TRBJ1-4; TRBD1 aligns across 9 bases. This CDR3 is CAWSRRDRANEKLFF. CDR3 DNA sequence: TGTGCCTGGAGCCGTAGGGACAGGGCGAATGAAAAACTGTTTTTT. The entire variable domain, with the rest obtained from reference TRBV30 and TRBJ1-4, is as follows: SQTIHQWPATLVQPVGSPLSLECTVEGTSNPNLYWYRQAAGRGLQLLFYSVGIGQISSEVPQNLSASRPQDRQFILSSKKLLLSDSGFYLCAWSRRDRANEKLFFGSGTQLSVL.